These 3 T cell receptor beta chains were sequenced from one sample in a study of blood T cells in healthy people across ages. PCR was performed a second time for about 6 to 11 cycles using a sample-barcoded 5' primer and a J-beta primer mix. In TCRdb, the 5' RACE reads were re-called with MiXCR into one record per CDR3 protein. The data contain about 680,000 distinct CDR3 sequences, 45% to 50% of them singletons. The specimen sequenced was blood. The receptors were gathered from a woman aged 55-69 years in good health.

This chain connects TRBV30 to TRBJ2-1; 10 bases map to TRBD2. Germline CDR1 is GTSNPN and CDR2 is SVGIG (reference sequence). With 4 bases clipped from V and 9 bases from J, the junction kept 6 bases outside the gene matches. The CDR3 runs 13 residues. CDR3 in amino acids: CAWTSSGSREQFF. CDR3 sequence (DNA): TGTGCCTGGACCTCTAGCGGGAGTCGTGAGCAGTTCTTC.

This clonotype was detected once. The chain combines TRBV10-3 with TRBJ2-6; maybe TRBD1 (6 bases). The V end was cut by 4 bases, the J end by 0 bases, with 19 bases between. The CDR3 length is 19 residues. CDR1 ENHRY and CDR2 SYGVKD come from the germline V gene. The CDR3, as DNA: TGTGCCATCAGTGCTTCATCGACAGGCTCCGGCTCTGGGGCCAACGTCCTGACTTTC. This encodes CAISASSTGSGSGANVLTF.

This clonotype came up once. V is TRBV29-1 and J is TRBJ2-2; either TRBD1 or TRBD2 may supply D (5 bases each). V lost 2 bases and J lost 5, with 6 bases in between. The CDR3 covers 12 residues. Germline CDR1 and CDR2: SQVTM and ANQGSEA. The CDR3 is CSVEWGTGELFF. As DNA, the CDR3 is TGCAGCGTTGAATGGGGGACCGGGGAGCTGTTTTTT.